Reported below is one T cell receptor beta chain. Authors' methods: Reference gene primer amplification in the assay estimated nucleated cell counts. The repertoire was sequenced with immunoSEQ multiplex PCR; TCRdb's copy has only in-frame clones and lacks some. The V and J calls and clone size were taken over from that table, and D and trimming were inferred from the DNA. The table lists about 260,000 clones, more than 75% of them singletons, with approximately 9.8% in the top ten. The data originate from a study of blood T cell repertoires in COVID-19. Overall study context: Sites across the United States, Italy and Spain contributed samples from acute and convalescent COVID-19.

Trimming cost V 4 bases and J 3 bases, with 16 bases left between them. The CDR3 totals 15 residues. Germline CDR1 reads SGDLS; CDR2 reads YYNGEE. What was sequenced was peripheral blood. The TCR was taken from a man aged 35-49 years who had recovered from COVID-19. V and J are TRBV9 and TRBJ2-5; weak D call: TRBD2 (5 bases). Here the CDR3 DNA reads TGTGCCAGCAGCTTCAGCTCGCGGGCGAAAGAGACCCAGTACTTC. Its protein is CASSFSSRAKETQYF.